The TCR beta chain under discussion was sequenced for a study of T cell responses to AZD1222 COVID-19 vaccine. Study outcomes and limitations: Baseline serology detected seropositivity in only five to seven AZD1222 recipients.

Method: immunoSEQ multiplex PCR; TCRdb's copy keeps in-frame clones and lacks some. The sample consists of some 180,000 clones, approximately 90% of them appearing once. Comment on this clone: Its antigen is still unknown.

The CDR3 extends over 16 amino acids. J gave up 4 bases and V 2 bases, and 10 bases lay outside the gene matches. CDR1 and CDR2 (germline): ENHRY, SYGVKD. The material sequenced was peripheral blood, taken on day 0 of AZD1222 vaccination. The sequence derives from an adult in good health. The chain recombines TRBV10-3 with TRBJ1-2; 7 nucleotides align to TRBD1. CDR3 DNA sequence: TGTGCCATCAGTGAGGGAGGGGGCGGAAGCTTCTATGGCTACACCTTC. Amino acids: CAISEGGGGSFYGYTF.